The clone carrying this T cell receptor beta chain appeared a few times. The germline CDR1 and CDR2 sequences are MNHNS and SASEGT. This CDR3 contains 16 residues. With 0 bases clipped from V and 4 bases from J, the junction kept 4 bases outside the gene matches. This entry comes from a study of blood T cell repertoires in COVID-19. Across the study: The samples span acute and convalescent COVID-19 from the United States, Italy and Spain. In each case, the material was cDNA or gDNA derived from T cells, B-cell-depleted T cells, or PBMCs.

Study processing details: The assay estimated nucleated cells by amplifying reference gene primers. TCRdb's copy holds only in-frame clones and misses some; the assay was immunoSEQ multiplex PCR. That table furnishes V, J and clone size, whereas the DNA furnished D and trimming. The sample has more than 40,000 clones, 70% to 90% seen once. Sequencing was carried out using peripheral blood. This TCR derives from a middle-aged man with active COVID-19. V and J are TRBV6-1 and TRBJ2-3; 10 bases map to TRBD2. Here the CDR3 reads CASSEAGLAGADTQYF. CDR3 coding DNA: TGTGCCAGCAGTGAAGCGGGTCTAGCGGGGGCAGATACGCAGTATTTT.